This T cell receptor beta chain was identified in a study of blood T cells in healthy people across ages (dated by TCRdb to about 2015). General notes on the study: In model experiments, template switching captured about one uniquely barcoded TCR beta cDNA molecule for every two T cells. To track age-related changes in TCR beta repertoire diversity, the study relied on deep sequencing normalized with unique cDNA molecular identifiers. The donors were split into four age groups: young (average approximately 16 years), middle-aged (nearly 40), aged (about 62) and long-lived (roughly 77). To avoid experimental bias, donors of different ages were distributed randomly across sequencing lanes. Using the same blood draw, the study looked at two additional independent replicas of 1 million unique cDNA reads for two donors, one aged 18 to 30 and the other aged 80 or older.

Donors were approximately 42 systemically healthy Caucasian individuals from Russia aged about 6 to 100 years. Each donor gave about 9.7 milliliters of peripheral blood, drawn into EDTA-treated Vacutainer tubes. Ficoll-Paque density-gradient centrifugation was used to isolate PBMCs, with at least 7 million per sample. Trizol reagent was used to extract total RNA from PBMCs, with at least 5.5 micrograms per sample. For every donor, an aliquot of PBMCs went through flow cytometry to measure the percentages of naive CD45RAhigh/CD27high T cells. The paper as a whole reports these results and caveats: Since profiling was done on bulk unsorted PBMCs, naive and antigen-experienced compartments could not be conclusively compared. Total diversity estimates from one million sequenced T cells were considered lower bounds and underestimates. Observed TCR beta diversity per million T cells fell roughly linearly with age, and a significant reduction was already apparent by age around 44. Compared with the aged group, the long-lived group had more naive CD4+ T cells, fewer expanded clones and increased TCR diversity, a pattern suggesting age selection. Observed TCR beta diversity correlated strongly with the percentage of naive T cells measured by flow cytometry. Because the CMV infection status of the donors was unknown, age-related changes in expanded clonotypes may potentially have been confounded.

The protocol used for the library was 5' RACE. TCRdb shows the sequencer as Illumina HiSeq 2500. A second PCR of 7 to 11 cycles was performed with a sample-barcoded 5' primer and a J-beta primer mix. A template-switch 5' adaptor carrying 12 random nucleotides introduced a unique molecular identifier onto each TCR beta cDNA molecule. Each sample yielded at least 3 million CDR3-containing paired-end reads. First-strand cDNA synthesis was performed from all RNA using the Mint cDNA synthesis kit, with priming by a TRBC-specific oligonucleotide. Following uracil-DNA glycosylase treatment, all cDNA underwent a first 18-cycle PCR with the universal primers M1SS and BC2_uni_R. The authors processed their data as follows. For normalization, 1 million high-quality reads were randomly selected from each sample, with every read carrying a distinct molecular identifier. Reads with shared molecular identifiers were discarded instead of being binned into consensus sequences. MiTCR, with a Q25 quality threshold and the strictest error-elimination algorithm, was used for CDR3 identification, clonotype clustering and error correction. A nonparametric unseen species model with Euler transformation was used to estimate lower-bound total TCR beta diversity. TCRdb reprocessing: public reads trimmed at Q25 with fastp, clones called with MiXCR, in-frame beta chains kept. Rows with a matching CDR3 protein are joined into one entry that keeps the most common DNA and genes. The V and J calls were not made by the authors but by TCRdb's processing. This sample comprises 650,000 to 950,000 distinct CDR3 sequences, around 45% of them detected only once. The ten largest make up about a fifth of the sample.

Note on this clonotype: The target of this receptor is not known. No much larger clone is present one base from it, and per-base qualities are unavailable.

The TCR sequence derives from a man in his 60s in good health. Sequencing was performed on blood.

The CDR3 protein sequence reads: CATSAWGNEQFF. The DNA sequence reads TGTGCCACCAGTGCCTGGGGCAATGAGCAGTTCTTC. The chain is encoded by TRBV24-1 joined to TRBJ2-1, with no confidently assigned D gene. V was cut back by 5 bases and J by 6 bases, leaving a gap of 7 bases between them. The CDR3 holds 12 amino acids from the cysteine to the phenylalanine. The read is trimmed to its CDR3 DNA, 36 bases read in frame from base 1. CDR1 and CDR2 (KGHDR, SFDVKD) derive from the germline V gene.